This TCR beta chain was retrieved from a study of T-cell memory formation after mild COVID-19. The wider study: There were largely donor-specific TCR clusters.

Concerning this clonotype: Its antigen is not known.

From germline, CDR1 is KGHDR and CDR2 SFDVKD. Trimming stripped 4 bases from V and 0 bases from J, with 6 bases between. This CDR3 region has 14 residues. Whole-study findings and limits: Of the contracting clones, CD4+ ones lay mainly in CM and EM, and CD8+ ones in EMRA. A second wave of clones peaked on day 37, and their SARS-CoV-2 specificity went unconfirmed. The study detected some responding clones in pre-infection memory, suggesting cross-reactive memory joined.

TCRdb ran MiXCR on the 5' RACE reads and lists one entry per CDR3 protein. The table lists just over 400,000 distinct CDR3 sequences, more than 20% of them singletons. The TCR comes from an adult woman who had mild COVID-19 (a few samples of this study predate the infection). Cell type and time point are not known. The specimen sequenced was PBMCs or a T cell subset sorted from them (not recorded which). The chain couples TRBV24-1 to TRBJ2-1; tentative D call: TRBD1 (5 bases). CDR3 amino acids: CATSEQGSYNEQFF. The DNA of the CDR3 is TGTGCCACCAGTGAGCAGGGCTCCTACAATGAGCAGTTCTTC.